Listed below are T cell receptor beta chains from one sample, sequenced in a study of cytomegalovirus exposure and HLA in healthy donors. Produced via immunoSEQ multiplex PCR; TCRdb's table is partial and in-frame only. The sample holds about 150,000 clones, roughly 90% seen once. Sequencing was carried out using PBMCs. Every receptor here comes from a young man in good health and CMV-seropositive. CDR3s leave out the opening cysteine and the closing phenylalanine or tryptophan.

j_call,v_call,cdr3_aa
TRBJ2-7,TRBV19,ASTGGRGQSIYEQY
TRBJ2-5,TRBV18,ASSSQGEETQY
TRBJ2-7,TRBV4-1,ASSQEGSAFSYEQY
TRBJ1-2,TRBV5-5,ASSHSDGAYGYT
TRBJ2-3,TRBV7-6,ASSLGRGRDTQY
TRBJ2-3,TRBV19,ASTPRQPTDTQY
TRBJ2-2,TRBV5-6,ASSLFGTGANTGELF
TRBJ2-7,TRBV5-7,ASSLKAGEH
TRBJ2-2,TRBV5-1,ASSSGQTNTGELF
TRBJ2-7,TRBV4-2,ASSQAGTGTFEQY
TRBJ2-7,TRBV9,ASSAGQPDSYEQY
TRBJ2-7,TRBV23-1,ASSRAGAGSYEQY
TRBJ2-1,TRBV5-6,ASSRIAVSSYNEQF
TRBJ1-4,TRBV28,ASSFEGATNEKLF
TRBJ2-3,TRBV6-1,ASLLTGHGDTQY
TRBJ1-2,TRBV11-1,ASSLPTGG
TRBJ2-7,TRBV6-6,ASRTGVISYEQY
TRBJ1-5,TRBV6-6,ASSLREGNQPQH
TRBJ2-5,TRBV7-2,ASSLSLAGGQETQY
TRBJ2-7,TRBV10-3,AISGASGRDYEQY
TRBJ2-2,TRBV2,ASSLSGSTTGELF
TRBJ2-2,TRBV7-2,ASRQLAGRLF
TRBJ2-7,TRBV9,ASSPALAAYEQY
TRBJ2-7,TRBV11-2,ASRPISGGPLPYEQY
TRBJ2-7,TRBV6-5,ASSLGTGSTYEQY
TRBJ2-2,TRBV6-6,ASNGGEYTGELF
TRBJ2-1,TRBV18,ASSPQQGRQREQF
TRBJ1-2,TRBV15,ATSRQDSYGYT
TRBJ2-3,TRBV4-1,ASSQDEGGGADTQY
TRBJ1-3,TRBV29-1,SVRTGAGNTIY
TRBJ2-7,TRBV28,ASSILLGTIWDEQY
TRBJ1-3,TRBV4-1,ASSQEGRAPGNTIY
TRBJ1-1,TRBV19,VLYSQGTMNTEAF
TRBJ2-7,TRBV5-1,ASSTSRGSYEQY
TRBJ1-4,TRBV5-1,ASSLAGGLATNEKLF
TRBJ2-1,TRBV7-2,ASSLALAGGPGNEQF
TRBJ2-1,TRBV6-5,ASSSDIYNEQF
TRBJ2-1,TRBV27,ASSTVSYNEQF
TRBJ2-2,TRBV5-4,ASSFRNTGELF
TRBJ1-4,TRBV13,ASSLRQATNEKLF
TRBJ1-2,TRBV2,ASSEQGGYGYT
TRBJ1-2,TRBV2,ASSETEANYGYT
TRBJ2-7,TRBV4-3,ASSQQLAGYEQY
TRBJ2-7,TRBV7-9,ASSQTLGGEQY
TRBJ1-5,TRBV14,ASSRDSNQPQH
TRBJ1-1,TRBV7-3,ASSRTGGGTNTEAF
TRBJ1-1,TRBV9,ASSPRPSEAF
TRBJ1-1,TRBV13,ASSDQWGGEAF
TRBJ2-1,TRBV11-1,ASSLSSDNEQF
TRBJ2-1,TRBV7-2,ASSSGRARLYEQF
TRBJ2-6,TRBV7-9,ASSLSMVPFSGANVLT
TRBJ1-1,TRBV5-4,ASSLWNRQNTEAF
TRBJ1-5,TRBV7-2,ASSLAQGSNQPQH
TRBJ2-2,TRBV6-5,ASSSTPTTNTGELF
TRBJ1-3,TRBV19,ASIDGVSGNTIY
TRBJ1-5,TRBV27,ASSLSPYRGGGNQPQH
TRBJ2-1,TRBV5-4,ASSDGTSGSNEQF